This T cell receptor beta chain stems from a study of cytomegalovirus exposure and HLA in healthy donors. With respect to this clone: Its specificity is unknown. The sample has other DNA sequences that encode this CDR3 too.

V shed 0 bases and J 2 bases; nucleotides not matched to a gene: 2. The CDR3 has 15 amino acids. The V gene's germline CDR1 is SGHRS and CDR2 YFSETQ. Primers: 60 Vbeta forward and 13 Jbeta reverse. The method was immunoSEQ multiplex PCR; TCRdb's version includes in-frame clones alone and lacks a portion of them. The profile shows approximately 170,000 clones, 70% to 90% of them singletons. Study-level results: Researchers reported in a later analysis that common viral pathogens appeared linked to several top clusters. As a later analysis showed, a missense DCLRE1C variant was linked to trimming of TCR beta V- and J-genes.

The sequencing sample was made of PBMCs. The receptor was isolated from a male donor in good health and CMV-seronegative. The chain links TRBV5-1 to TRBJ2-5, with TRBD1 identical over 9 bases. The CDR3 loop reads CASSLEGQGQETQYF. In DNA, the CDR3 is TGCGCCAGCAGCTTGGAGGGACAGGGACAAGAGACCCAGTACTTC.